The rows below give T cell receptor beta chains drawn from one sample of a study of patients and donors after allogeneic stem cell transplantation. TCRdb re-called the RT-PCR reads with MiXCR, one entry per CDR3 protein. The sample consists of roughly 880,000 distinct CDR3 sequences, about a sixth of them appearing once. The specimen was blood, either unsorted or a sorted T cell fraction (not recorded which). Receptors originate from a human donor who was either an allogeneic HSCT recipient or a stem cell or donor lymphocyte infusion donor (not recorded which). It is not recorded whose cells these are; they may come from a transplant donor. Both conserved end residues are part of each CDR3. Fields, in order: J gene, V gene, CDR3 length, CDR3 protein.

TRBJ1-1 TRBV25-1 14 CASRRGEWNTEAFF
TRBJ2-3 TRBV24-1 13 CATGGQKTDTQYF
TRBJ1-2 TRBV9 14 CASSVGGNNYGYTF
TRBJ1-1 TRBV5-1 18 CASRYLGVGGNRNTEAFF
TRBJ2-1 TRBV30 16 CARSGWGADYYNEQFF
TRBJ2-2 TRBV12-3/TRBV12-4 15 CASSSHRVNTGELFF
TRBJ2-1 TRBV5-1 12 CASSFSGNEQFF
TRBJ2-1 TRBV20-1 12 CSASGRYNEQFF
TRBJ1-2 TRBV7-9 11 CATEHSSGYTF
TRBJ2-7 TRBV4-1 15 CASSRSGQGSYEQYF
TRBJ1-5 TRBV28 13 CASSRFRVQPQHF
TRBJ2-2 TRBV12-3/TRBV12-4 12 CASSLKAGELFF
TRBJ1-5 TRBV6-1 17 CASSHLIRGSSNQPQHF
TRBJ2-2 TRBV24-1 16 CATSDLTGPSSRELFF
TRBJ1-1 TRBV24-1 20 CATSDLMTQKPPSANTEAFF
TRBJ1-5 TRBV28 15 CASTLGSGISQPQHF
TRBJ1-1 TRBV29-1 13 CSVDLAANTEAFF
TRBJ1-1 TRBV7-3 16 CASSSGQWGMNTEAFF
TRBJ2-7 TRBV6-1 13 CASSTTRNYEQYF
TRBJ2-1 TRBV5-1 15 CASSLRRRTSNEQFF
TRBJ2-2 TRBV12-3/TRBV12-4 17 CASSFSRGRVVAGELFF
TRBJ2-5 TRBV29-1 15 CSVESPREFQETQYF
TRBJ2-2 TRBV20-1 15 CSAFFDSLNTGELFF
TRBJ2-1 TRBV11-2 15 CASSLDRGSGNEQFF
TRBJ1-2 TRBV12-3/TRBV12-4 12 CASTRVRGRYTF
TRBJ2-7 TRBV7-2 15 CASSYEERAIYEQYF
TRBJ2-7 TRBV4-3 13 CASSQGFGVEQYF
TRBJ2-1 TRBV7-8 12 CASSLGPTEQFF
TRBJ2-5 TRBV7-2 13 CASSLGWSRTQYF
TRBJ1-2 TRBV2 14 CASSEGGQGQGYTF
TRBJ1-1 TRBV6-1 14 CASSLLVEGTEAFF
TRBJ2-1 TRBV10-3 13 CAIRGTGTSEQFF
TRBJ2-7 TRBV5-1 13 CASSFKGFYEQYF
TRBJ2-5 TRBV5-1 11 CASREGGTQYF
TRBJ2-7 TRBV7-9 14 CASSQLEDSYEQYF
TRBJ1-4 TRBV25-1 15 CASSATENKGEKLFF
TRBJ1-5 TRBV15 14 CATSTTGIRQPQHF
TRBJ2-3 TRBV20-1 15 CSGLRGTTHTDTQYF
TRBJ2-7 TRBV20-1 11 CSASGEGEQYF
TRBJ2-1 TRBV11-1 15 CASSLGAGRGGVQFF
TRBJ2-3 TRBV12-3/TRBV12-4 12 CASSTQGDTQYF
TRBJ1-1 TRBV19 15 CASDPTGYMNTEAFF
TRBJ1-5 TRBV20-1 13 CSAPREGNQPQHF
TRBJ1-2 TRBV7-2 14 CASSEEGVWDGYTF